The 21 T cell receptor beta chains below were found in one sample sequenced in a study of T cells in Graves' hyperthyroidism and ophthalmopathy. It was RNA transcripts that yielded the amplified TCR beta CDR3 regions. A set of HTBI primers served as the primers for a first-round RT-PCR of the TCR CDR3. TCRdb reprocessed the multiplex PCR reads via MiXCR and lists one record per CDR3 protein. The sample contains about 290,000 distinct CDR3 sequences, about 15% of which appear only once. The sequenced sample was blood. The receptors come from a woman aged 50 to 65 with Graves' hyperthyroidism that later progressed to Graves' ophthalmopathy.

This clonotype was observed many times. V and J are TRBV20-1 and TRBJ2-3; D is perhaps TRBD2 (5 bases). Germline V CDR1 and CDR2: DFQATT, SNEGSKA (reference sequence). CDR3 size: 13 residues. Between the trimmed V and J ends, which lost 3 bases and 0 bases, there was a span of 7 bases. For the CDR3, the DNA is TGCAGTGCTAGCGGCGGGAGCACAGATACGCAGTATTTT. Its protein product is CSASGGSTDTQYF.

This clonotype was recorded at least ten times. J is TRBJ1-1 and V is TRBV7-8, with a weak D call TRBD1 (5 bases). The CDR3 extends over 16 amino acids. CDR1 is SGHVS and CDR2 is FQNEAQ in the germline V gene. Trimming pared 2 bases from V and 0 bases from J, leaving 13 bases between. CDR3 bases: TGTGCCAGCAGCTTACCTCAAGACAGCATGAACACTGAAGCTTTCTTT. It yields the protein CASSLPQDSMNTEAFF.

This clonotype has at least ten counts. J is TRBJ2-5 and V is TRBV12-3 or TRBV12-4; unclear D gene. Between the trimmed V and J ends, which lost 0 bases and 0 bases, there was a span of 14 bases. This CDR3 is 17 amino acids long. The CDR3, as DNA: TGTGCCAGCAGTTTAGCTTTGGATACGTCGTACCAAGAGACCCAGTACTTC. This encodes CASSLALDTSYQETQYF.

This clonotype was detected only once. J is TRBJ1-4 and V is TRBV20-1, with a tentative D call TRBD1 (5 bases). Trimming cost V 3 bases and J 6 bases, with 26 bases left between them. The CDR3 is 18 amino acids. Germline CDR1 reads DFQATT; CDR2 reads SNEGSKA (reference sequence). In DNA, the CDR3 is TGCAGTGCTAGTTTACCGAGGGGAAGCGCCCCGGGGCATGAAAAACTGTTTTTT. This codes for CSASLPRGSAPGHEKLFF.

As regards this clonotype: One junction end disagrees with the germline gene, perhaps due to a read error. The gene calls are TRBV12-3 or TRBV12-4 and TRBJ2-1; no reliable D call. The CDR3 totals 15 residues. CDR3 residues: CTSSLGPNSYNEQFF. CDR3 nucleotides: TGTACCAGCAGTTTAGGTCCGAACTCCTACAATGAGCAGTTCTTC.

This clonotype has at least ten counts. V gene TRBV27 combines with J gene TRBJ2-3; TRBD1 might be the D (6 bases). This CDR3 region has 14 residues. V was clipped by 6 bases and J by 3 bases, with 13 bases between them. CDR1 is MNHEY, CDR2 SMNVEV, per germline (reference sequence). The CDR3 DNA follows: TGTGCCAGCAGCAAGGGGGTCGAGACAGATACGCAGTATTTT. Protein product: CASSKGVETDTQYF.

A few counts support this clonotype. The gene calls are TRBV20-1 and TRBJ2-1, with D perhaps given as TRBD1 or TRBD2 (6 bases each). The germline gives CDR1 DFQATT, CDR2 SNEGSKA (reference sequence). This CDR3 is 15 amino acids long. The ends were cut back, 2 bases at V and 9 bases at J, with 20 bases in the middle. CDR3 region: CSARSGGRPDSEQFF. CDR3 nucleotides: TGCAGTGCTAGATCCGGGGGCAGGCCAGACAGTGAGCAGTTCTTC.

J is TRBJ1-1 and V is TRBV20-1, with 8 bases aligning to TRBD1. The CDR3 sequence is 14 residues long. Germline V gives CDR1 DFQATT, CDR2 SNEGSKA (reference sequence). V lost 5 bases to trimming and J lost 0 bases; unmatched junction nucleotides: 5. The CDR3 loop reads CSAYNRGVNTEAFF. The CDR3 nucleotides are TGCAGTGCTTACAACAGGGGGGTGAACACTGAAGCTTTCTTT.

The rearrangement joins TRBV5-4 to TRBJ1-6; D might be TRBD1 (6 bases). V was shortened by 4 bases and J by 6 bases, with 11 bases between the two germline ends. Germline V gene data show CDR1 as SGHNT and CDR2 as YYREEE (reference sequence). The CDR3 totals 14 residues. The CDR3, as DNA: TGTGCCAGCAGCCTCGGACAGTCTAATTCACCCCTCCACTTT. Translation gives CASSLGQSNSPLHF.

The chain has TRBV3-1 and TRBJ2-3, with 12 positions matching TRBD2. This CDR3 has 18 residues. Germline V lookup: CDR1 LGHDT, CDR2 YNNKEL (reference sequence). The ends lost 2 bases at V and 0 bases at J; junction bases unmatched: 6. The DNA of the CDR3 is TGTGCCAGCAGCCAACTAAGGGGGACTAGCGGGAGCACAGATACGCAGTATTTT. This sequence encodes CASSQLRGTSGSTDTQYF.

This clonotype was seen repeatedly, ten times or more. The V call is TRBV28, the J call TRBJ2-1; 10 bases are a match to TRBD2. Germline V gene data show CDR1 as MDHEN and CDR2 as SYDVKM. The CDR3 contains 19 residues. V lost 5 bases to trimming and J lost 4 bases; unmatched junction nucleotides: 17. CDR3 protein: CASSPHTSGMEWLYNEQFF. CDR3 in DNA: TGTGCCAGCAGTCCGCACACTAGCGGGATGGAATGGCTTTACAATGAGCAGTTCTTC.

The sample holds a few counts of this clonotype. V is TRBV20-1 and J is TRBJ1-2; perhaps TRBD1 as D (5 bases). Germline CDR1 and CDR2: DFQATT and SNEGSKA (reference sequence). The V gene lost 0 bases and the J gene lost 4 bases, with 9 bases spanning the gap. The CDR3 is made up of 13 amino acids. The CDR3 DNA reads as TGCAGTGCTAGAGATTCTCAGGGCTATGGCTACACCTTC. This translates into CSARDSQGYGYTF.

V usage is TRBV10-3 and J usage is TRBJ2-1; the match to TRBD2 covers 8 bases. V was clipped by 3 bases and J by 4 bases; unmatched bases: 11. CDR1 is ENHRY, CDR2 SYGVKD, per germline. The CDR3 is 17 residues long. As DNA, the CDR3 is TGTGCCATCAGTGATCCTAAACTAGCGGAGCGATACAATGAGCAGTTCTTC. This codes for CAISDPKLAERYNEQFF.

In the case of this clonotype: The junction departs from germline at one end; a sequencing error may be responsible. The chain recombines TRBV5-1 with TRBJ1-3; D is unclear. The CDR3 covers 16 residues. Germline V gene lookup returns CDR1 SGHRS and CDR2 YFSETQ. The CDR3 reads CASSLNPAPSGSTIYF. CDR3 coding DNA: TGCGCCAGCAGCTTGAATCCGGCTCCCTCTGGAAGCACCATATATTTT.

The sample holds many counts of this clonotype. The chain has TRBV20-1 and TRBJ2-3, with 10 bases identical to TRBD2. The CDR3 is 13 residues long. Germline-derived CDR1 and CDR2 are DFQATT and SNEGSKA (reference sequence). V was pared by 6 bases and J by 9 bases, with 9 bases of the junction left unmatched. The CDR3 spells CSAPTSGVGTQYF. In DNA, the CDR3 is TGCAGTGCCCCCACTAGCGGGGTTGGAACGCAGTATTTT.

Points on this clonotype: No conserved phenylalanine or tryptophan ends this CDR3, so it is likely a read error. The chain is built from TRBV5-1 and TRBJ1-2; a possible D gene is TRBD1 (6 bases). The length of the CDR3 is 12 residues. From germline, CDR1 is SGHRS and CDR2 YFSETQ. Trimming cost V 4 bases and J 10 bases, with 14 bases left between them. DNA for the CDR3: TGCGCCAGCAGCCCGAACGACAGGCTCTACACCCTC. Protein sequence: CASSPNDRLYTL.

This clonotype was detected ten times or more. V usage is TRBV2 and J usage is TRBJ2-5; D may be TRBD1 (5 bases). V dropped 4 bases and J dropped 3 bases, with 9 bases sitting between them. The germline CDR1 and CDR2 sequences are SNHLY and FYNNEI. The CDR3 runs 13 residues. The CDR3 loop reads CASSAGREETQYF. CDR3 DNA: TGTGCCAGCAGTGCGGGCAGGGAAGAGACCCAGTACTTC.

As concerns this clonotype: Mismatch with germline at one junction end may stem from a read error. This CDR3 reads CASSVGGPNYGYTF. Written as DNA, the CDR3 is TGTGCCAGTAGCGTAGGGGGGCCCAACTATGGCTACACCTTC. The chain couples TRBV9 to TRBJ1-2; the D gene is possibly TRBD1 (6 bases). The CDR3 is 14 residues long. The germline CDR1 and CDR2 sequences are SGDLS and YYNGEE.

This clonotype was observed at least ten times. The V call is TRBV18, the J call TRBJ2-2; the D is unclear. Germline-derived CDR1 and CDR2 are KGHSH and LQKENI. The CDR3 extends over 15 amino acids. Deletions cut 3 bases from V and 2 bases from J, with 10 bases between. The CDR3 coding sequence is TGTGCCAGCTCACCGGCGACCAGAAACACCGGGGAGCTGTTTTTT. It yields the protein CASSPATRNTGELFF.

The V gene is TRBV9, the J gene TRBJ1-5, with TRBD1 matching over 9 bases. The CDR3 totals 17 residues. Germline V lookup: CDR1 SGDLS, CDR2 YYNGEE. V lost 0 bases and J lost 5; bases outside the gene matches: 9. DNA for the CDR3: TGTGCCAGCAGCGTAGAGGGACAGGGTCTCTATGATCAGCCCCAGCATTTT. It specifies CASSVEGQGLYDQPQHF.

This clonotype has a count of ten or more. The chain couples TRBV27 to TRBJ2-3, with D hard to call. Trimming removed 5 bases from V and 4 bases from J, with 13 bases in between. Per germline, CDR1 MNHEY and CDR2 SMNVEV (reference sequence). The CDR3 has 14 amino acids. The CDR3 DNA sequence: TGTGCCAGCAGTAGCTCGGGCCCAGCAGATACGCAGTATTTT. Translation: CASSSSGPADTQYF.